These T cell receptor beta chains were read from a single sample in a study of OX40 agonist ivuxolimab in advanced cancers. Libraries were prepared by immunoSEQ multiplex PCR; TCRdb keeps only in-frame clonotypes and omits some of them. This table has fewer than 85,000 clones, around nine tenths appearing once. The specimen was CD4+ or CD8+ T cells sorted from blood, collected in a trial of the OX40 agonist ivuxolimab. These receptors originate from an adult with an advanced solid tumor such as melanoma, head and neck, liver or kidney cancer. The conserved cysteine and the conserved F or W are not part of the CDR3 here. A D gene is named only where the DNA matches it firmly. Expanded clones get a size class; other rows say once, few or many, or leave the size out.

.	TRBJ2-1	TRBD2	TRBV11-1	ASSLGLSGDNEQF
.	TRBJ2-7	.	TRBV2	ASTDLTAATYEQY
.	TRBJ1-3	.	TRBV30	AWSPFGNTIY
few	TRBJ2-7	TRBD2	TRBV6-5	ASSYTRLAGHEQY
.	TRBJ1-4	.	TRBV25-1	ASSEYGRSNEKLF
.	TRBJ1-2	.	TRBV7-8	ASSLYIRQEGGYT
once	TRBJ1-2	.	TRBV6-5	ASSHQGTGSGYT
once	TRBJ1-1	TRBD1	TRBV28	ASSPTDRGSGEAF
.	TRBJ2-1	.	TRBV6-4	ASSDSSSGGNEQF
few	TRBJ1-1	TRBD1	TRBV11-2	ASSYGQGNTEAF
once	TRBJ1-1	.	TRBV30	AWKGFSTEAF
.	TRBJ1-2	.	TRBV6-6	ASSRGQAVGYT
.	TRBJ2-7	TRBD1	TRBV30	AWSPGQGEQY
.	TRBJ1-5	.	TRBV6-6	ASSPGLIGSNQPQH
.	TRBJ2-7	TRBD2	TRBV7-9	ASSPLAGTSYEQY
.	TRBJ1-2	.	TRBV25-1	ASSAGDYGYT
.	TRBJ2-3	TRBD2	TRBV29-1	SARGGTDTQY
.	TRBJ2-3	.	TRBV9	ASSVAGWEDTQY
.	TRBJ2-5	.	TRBV30	AWSVGSRETQY
.	TRBJ2-7	TRBD1	TRBV19	ASSVLPGQGAYEQY
.	TRBJ2-7	.	TRBV10-3	AISESTEQY
.	TRBJ1-3	.	TRBV6-6	ASSYSQGSGNTIY
.	TRBJ1-1	TRBD1	TRBV6-4	ASSAGQGITEAF
.	TRBJ1-1	.	TRBV19	ASSMGSLNTEAF
.	TRBJ2-1	.	TRBV27	ASSFYGATYNEQF
.	TRBJ2-1	.	TRBV19	ASSNLNEQF
.	TRBJ1-5	TRBD1	TRBV19	ASSRLTGDLGQPQH
.	TRBJ2-7	TRBD2	TRBV19	ASSPQTSGRRSYEQY